This entry lists 26 T cell receptor beta chains sequenced from one sample in a study of T cells in Graves' hyperthyroidism and ophthalmopathy. Amplified regions were TCR beta CDR3 sequences from RNA transcripts. First-round RT-PCR targeting the TCR CDR3 was performed with the HTBI primer set. MiXCR, applied by TCRdb to the multiplex PCR reads, yields one record per CDR3 protein. The sample includes more than 550,000 distinct CDR3 sequences, approximately 42% of them seen just once. The sample consisted of peripheral blood or thyroid tissue (not recorded which). The receptors here all came from an adult man with Graves' disease, either hyperthyroidism or ophthalmopathy (not recorded which).

The rearrangement joins TRBV13 to TRBJ1-1, with 8 bases lining up with TRBD1. V was pared by 2 bases and J by 5 bases, with 7 bases of the junction left unmatched. Germline V lookup: CDR1 PRHDT, CDR2 FYEKMQ (reference sequence). This CDR3 is built from 15 residues. The CDR3 is CASSLQGARGTEAFF. CDR3 bases: TGTGCCAGCAGCTTACAGGGGGCAAGGGGTACTGAAGCTTTCTTT.

This clonotype occurred a few times. The rearrangement uses TRBV7-6 and TRBJ1-1, with no clear D. Germline assignment: CDR1 SGHVS and CDR2 FNYEAQ. This CDR3 comprises 19 residues. V gave up 5 bases and J gave up 3 bases, with 28 bases separating them. This chain's CDR3 is CASSPPITARGNWDTEAFF. In nucleotides, the CDR3 is TGTGCCAGCAGCCCCCCTATTACGGCTAGAGGGAATTGGGACACTGAAGCTTTCTTT. The full variable domain, rest sourced from reference TRBV7-6 and TRBJ1-1, is GAGVSQSPRYKVTKRGQDVALRCDPISGHVSLYWYRQALGQGPEFLTYFNYEAQQDKSGLPNDRFSAERPEGSISTLTIQRTEQRDSAMYRCASSPPITARGNWDTEAFFGQGTRLTVV.

V usage is TRBV5-1 and J usage is TRBJ1-1; no clear D gene. The germline gives CDR1 SGHRS, CDR2 YFSETQ. V was clipped by 0 bases and J by 9 bases, with 12 bases between them. The CDR3 extends over 13 amino acids. CDR3 in DNA: TGCGCCAGCAGCTTGGCGTTCGCAGCTAAAGCTTTCTTT. This translates into CASSLAFAAKAFF.

This clonotype has more than one count but fewer than ten. The chain couples TRBV15 to TRBJ2-7, with D possibly TRBD1 on 6 matching bases. V lost 2 bases, J lost 3 bases, and 11 bases lay in between. Per germline, CDR1 LNHNV and CDR2 YYDKDF (reference sequence). This CDR3 contains 14 residues. CDR3 DNA sequence: TGTGCCACCAGCAGAACCAGGGGCCTCTACGAGCAGTACTTC. The encoded protein is CATSRTRGLYEQYF.

This clonotype was counted a few times. The chain carries TRBV2 and TRBJ2-7; 11 bases fit TRBD2. The CDR3 is 13 amino acids. The V segment lost 9 bases and the J segment 2 bases; nucleotides outside the gene matches: 3. Germline V CDR1 and CDR2: SNHLY, FYNNEI. CDR3 in DNA: TGTGCCAGTGGACTAGCGGGTACCTACGAGCAGTACTTC. Amino acid sequence: CASGLAGTYEQYF.

The V call is TRBV7-6, the J call TRBJ2-6; D remains ambiguous. V lost 5 bases, J lost 0 bases, and 23 bases lay in between. The CDR3 consists of 20 residues. The germline V gene encodes CDR1 SGHVS and CDR2 FNYEAQ. The CDR3 loop is CASSPSPRRGSGSGANVLTF. CDR3 coding DNA: TGTGCCAGCAGCCCAAGCCCCCGCCGAGGATCTGGCTCTGGGGCCAACGTCCTGACTTTC.

The J gene is TRBJ2-2, the V gene TRBV30; D is ambiguous. From germline, CDR1 is GTSNPN and CDR2 SVGIG (reference sequence). CDR3 length: 13 residues. V was pared by 3 bases and J by 4 bases, with 9 bases between. CDR3 region: CAWRPSFTGELFF. The DNA of the CDR3 is TGTGCCTGGAGACCTTCGTTCACCGGGGAGCTGTTTTTT. Filled out from reference TRBV30 and TRBJ2-2, the complete variable domain reads SQTIHQWPATLVQPVGSPLSLECTVEGTSNPNLYWYRQAAGRGLQLLFYSVGIGQISSEVPQNLSASRPQDRQFILSSKKLLLSDSGFYLCAWRPSFTGELFFGEGSRLTVL.

The chain uses TRBV7-9 and TRBJ2-6; TRBD1 matches 8 bases. Germline CDR1 SEHNR, CDR2 FQNEAQ (reference sequence). With V trimmed by 2 bases and J by 0 bases, 3 bases remained unmatched. The CDR3 sequence is 17 residues long. CDR3 sequence (DNA): TGTGCCAGCAGCTTAAGACAGGGGAACTCTGGGGCCAACGTCCTGACTTTC. Residues: CASSLRQGNSGANVLTF.

The table lists this clonotype with many counts. The chain combines TRBV6-1 with TRBJ2-6; D ambiguous. CDR3 size: 15 residues. Germline values: CDR1 MNHNS, CDR2 SASEGT. Between the trimmed V and J ends, which lost 6 bases and 0 bases, there was a span of 9 bases. CDR3 bases: TGTGCCAGCAGAACTTCAAGCTCTGGGGCCAACGTCCTGACTTTC. Residues: CASRTSSSGANVLTF.

CDR3 amino acids: CASSLLTGVNTGELFF. Here the CDR3 DNA reads TGTGCCAGCAGCCTCCTAACAGGGGTGAACACCGGGGAGCTGTTTTTT. The gene calls are TRBV7-9 and TRBJ2-2; 7 bases agree with TRBD1. The CDR3 totals 16 residues. The germline CDR1 and CDR2 sequences are SEHNR and FQNEAQ (reference sequence). The V gene end was trimmed by 5 bases and the J gene end by 1 base; junction bases not matched to a gene: 7.

This clonotype has only one observation. The chain combines TRBV5-1 with TRBJ2-7; 7 bases align to TRBD1. Germline-derived CDR1 and CDR2 are SGHRS and YFSETQ. The CDR3 spans 16 residues. Trimming removed 3 bases from V and 4 bases from J; junction bases left unmatched: 13. In DNA form, the CDR3 reads TGCGCCAGCAGCTCAGCAACCGGGACAGAGTTTTACGAGCAGTACTTC. Translating gives CASSSATGTEFYEQYF.

This chain joins TRBV7-9 and TRBJ1-4; 9 nucleotides line up with TRBD1. Germline lookup yields CDR1 SEHNR and CDR2 FQNEAQ (reference sequence). J lost 5 bases, V lost 5 bases, and 9 bases had no gene match. CDR3 length equals 16 residues. CDR3 loop: CASSPLGQGGNEKLFF. The CDR3 DNA sequence: TGTGCCAGCAGCCCACTGGGACAGGGAGGGAATGAAAAACTGTTTTTT.

The rearrangement uses TRBV24-1 and TRBJ2-5; no definite D call. Germline V gene data show CDR1 as KGHDR and CDR2 as SFDVKD. The CDR3 is 14 residues long. V was clipped by 5 bases and J by 5 bases, with 14 bases between them. As DNA, the CDR3 is TGTGCCACCAGTGGCAGTGCTCCTTTGGAGACCCAGTACTTC. Protein product: CATSGSAPLETQYF.

As to this clonotype: A junction end diverges from the germline sequence, so it may reflect a read error. The rearrangement links TRBV24-1 to TRBJ1-1; 12 bases line up with TRBD1. Germline V gene lookup returns CDR1 KGHDR and CDR2 SFDVKD. CDR3 size: 13 residues. CDR3 protein: CATSDPGDRGQLF. CDR3 coding DNA: TGTGCCACCAGTGACCCCGGGGACAGGGGGCAGCTCTTT.

This clonotype was picked up a small number of times. The genes are TRBV7-9 and TRBJ1-4; D unclear. CDR1 is SEHNR, CDR2 FQNEAQ, per germline (reference sequence). V dropped 4 bases and J dropped 8 bases, with 17 bases sitting between them. CDR3 length: 15 amino acids. This chain's CDR3 is CASSSPDSLGEKLFF. In DNA form, the CDR3 reads TGTGCCAGCAGCTCCCCAGACTCATTGGGAGAAAAACTGTTTTTT. Filled out from reference TRBV7-9 and TRBJ1-4, the complete variable domain reads DTGVSQNPRHKITKRGQNVTFRCDPISEHNRLYWYRQTLGQGPEFLTYFQNEAQLEKSRLLSDRFSAERPKGSFSTLEIQRTEQGDSAMYLCASSSPDSLGEKLFFGSGTQLSVL.

This clonotype came up a few times. The gene calls are TRBV29-1 and TRBJ2-3; D is undetermined. The CDR3 loop spans 15 amino acids. The germline V gene encodes CDR1 SQVTM and CDR2 ANQGSEA. Trimming removed 0 bases at V and 2 bases at J, with 12 bases between. This CDR3 is CSVEDLYINTDTQYF. The CDR3 DNA reads TGCAGCGTTGAAGATCTTTACATAAACACAGATACGCAGTATTTT.

This clonotype was recorded a few times. J is TRBJ1-4 and V is TRBV20-1; D not certain. The V and J ends lost 0 bases and 5 bases respectively, with 13 bases between them. Germline V gene sequence: CDR1 DFQATT, CDR2 SNEGSKA (reference sequence). This CDR3 is built from 15 residues. This CDR3 is CSARDERQKNEKLFF. CDR3 coding DNA: TGCAGTGCTAGAGATGAACGGCAGAAGAATGAAAAACTGTTTTTT.

This clonotype was counted at least ten times. The chain uses TRBV20-1 and TRBJ1-5; D possibly corresponds to TRBD1 (6 bases). Germline CDR1 reads DFQATT; CDR2 reads SNEGSKA (reference sequence). V lost 3 bases, J lost 6 bases, and 9 bases lay in between. CDR3 length: 12 amino acids. The DNA of the CDR3 is TGCAGTGCTAGGGAGGGGGGTCAGCCCCAGCATTTT. Protein: CSAREGGQPQHF.

The genes are TRBV5-4 and TRBJ1-2; D call uncertain. CDR3 size: 14 residues. Germline V gene sequence: CDR1 SGHNT, CDR2 YYREEE (reference sequence). Trimming shortened V by 1 base and J by 5 bases, and 12 bases separated the two germline ends. CDR3 protein: CASSLSTELYGYTF. The CDR3 DNA is TGTGCCAGCAGCTTGAGCACAGAATTATATGGCTACACCTTC.

The V call is TRBV7-9, the J call TRBJ1-3, with 7 bases lining up with TRBD1. J gave up 6 bases and V 5 bases, and 10 bases lay outside the gene matches. Looked up from germline, CDR1 is SEHNR and CDR2 is FQNEAQ (reference sequence). The CDR3 is 15 residues long. CDR3 DNA sequence: TGTGCCAGCAGCACAGCTGGACAGGTGGAAAACACCATATATTTT. Its translation: CASSTAGQVENTIYF.

This clonotype turned up a few times. The J gene is TRBJ1-5, the V gene TRBV7-2; D may be TRBD1 (6 bases). Germline V gene lookup returns CDR1 SGHTA and CDR2 FQGNSA. Trimming removed 3 bases at V and 4 bases at J, with 16 bases between. CDR3 length equals 16 residues. CDR3 sequence reads: CASSLAGGGRNQPQHF. CDR3 nucleotide sequence: TGTGCCAGCAGCTTGGCCGGCGGGGGCCGGAATCAGCCCCAGCATTTT.

This clonotype was seen a few times. The chain links TRBV20-1 to TRBJ1-5; 7 bases line up with TRBD1. The V gene's germline CDR1 is DFQATT and CDR2 SNEGSKA (reference sequence). The CDR3 is 14 amino acids. Trimming at V came to 6 bases and at J to 5 bases, leaving 10 bases not matched to a gene. The CDR3 loop is CSAGGRGSDQPQHF. The CDR3 nucleotides read TGCAGTGCGGGAGGCAGGGGGTCGGATCAGCCCCAGCATTTT.

This clonotype showed up many times. J is TRBJ1-1 and V is TRBV10-2; tentative D call: TRBD1 (5 bases). Germline V lookup: CDR1 WSHSY, CDR2 SAAADI. Deletions cut 6 bases from V and 7 bases from J, with 9 bases between. The CDR3 runs to 11 residues. CDR3 protein: CASRDNDEAFF. The CDR3 DNA sequence: TGCGCCAGCAGGGACAACGATGAAGCTTTCTTT.

This clonotype has at least ten counts. The CDR3 is CASSSPEEPYEQYF. CDR3 nucleotide sequence: TGTGCCAGCAGCTCACCTGAGGAGCCCTACGAGCAGTACTTC. The chain links TRBV7-8 to TRBJ2-7; D not resolved. This CDR3 spans 14 amino acids. V was cut by 4 bases and J by 2 bases, with 12 bases left in between. CDR1 and CDR2 from the germline V gene are SGHVS and FQNEAQ.

The V and J genes are TRBV14 and TRBJ1-1; no firm D call. The V end was cut by 0 bases, the J end by 2 bases, with 13 bases between. CDR1 and CDR2 from the germline V gene are SGHDN and FVKESK. The CDR3 loop spans 16 amino acids. Here the CDR3 DNA reads TGTGCCAGCAGCCAAGACGTTGCAGCCCCAAACACTGAAGCTTTCTTT. Translating it yields CASSQDVAAPNTEAFF.

This clonotype came up many times. The genes are TRBV7-9 and TRBJ2-7; D might be TRBD2 (6 bases). Germline values: CDR1 SEHNR, CDR2 FQNEAQ (reference sequence). The CDR3 has 14 residues. V dropped 5 bases and J dropped 0 bases, with 11 bases sitting between them. The CDR3 nucleotides read TGTGCCAGCAGCATCCAACTAGCCTCCTACGAGCAGTACTTC. This encodes CASSIQLASYEQYF.